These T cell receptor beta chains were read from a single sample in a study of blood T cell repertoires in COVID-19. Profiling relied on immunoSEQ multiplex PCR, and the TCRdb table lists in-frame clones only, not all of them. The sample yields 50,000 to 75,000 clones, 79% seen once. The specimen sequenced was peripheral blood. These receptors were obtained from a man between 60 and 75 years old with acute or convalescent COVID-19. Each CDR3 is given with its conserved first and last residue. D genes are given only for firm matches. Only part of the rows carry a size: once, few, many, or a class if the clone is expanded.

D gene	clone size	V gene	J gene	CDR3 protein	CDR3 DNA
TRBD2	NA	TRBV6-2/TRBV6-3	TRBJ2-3	CASSPREAGGPDTQYF	TGTGCCAGCAGTCCGAGGGAAGCGGGAGGGCCCGATACGCAGTATTTT
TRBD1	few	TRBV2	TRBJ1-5	CASSGGQAYQPQHF	TGTGCCAGCAGTGGCGGACAGGCATATCAGCCCCAGCATTTT
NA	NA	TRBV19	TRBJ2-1	CASSIDSYNEQFF	TGTGCCAGTAGTATCGACAGCTACAATGAGCAGTTCTTC
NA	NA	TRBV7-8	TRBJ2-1	CASSLSSSGLTAEQFF	TGTGCCAGCAGCTTAAGTTCGAGCGGTCTCACGGCTGAGCAGTTCTTC
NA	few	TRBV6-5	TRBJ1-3	CATIYSNTIYF	TGTGCCACTATTTACAGTAACACCATATATTTT
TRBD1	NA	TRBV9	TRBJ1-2	CASSPTPNRGGYTF	TGTGCCAGCAGCCCTACCCCCAACAGGGGTGGCTACACCTTC
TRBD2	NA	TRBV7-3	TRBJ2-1	CASSASGSRYNEQFF	TGTGCCAGCAGCGCCAGCGGGAGTAGGTACAATGAGCAGTTCTTC
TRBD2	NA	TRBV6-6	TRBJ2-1	CASSRLAATTAGEQFF	TGTGCCAGCAGTCGACTAGCGGCTACTACTGCGGGTGAGCAGTTCTTC
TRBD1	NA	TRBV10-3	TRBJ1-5	CAIRGTGSNQPQHF	TGTGCCATCAGGGGGACAGGTAGCAATCAGCCCCAGCATTTT
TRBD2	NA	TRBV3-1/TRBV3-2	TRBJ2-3	CASSPFLAGGKDTQYF	TGTGCCAGCAGCCCCTTTCTAGCGGGAGGGAAAGATACGCAGTATTTT
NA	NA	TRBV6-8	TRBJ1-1	CAPDPRGTEAFF	TGTGCCCCAGACCCAAGGGGCACTGAAGCTTTCTTT
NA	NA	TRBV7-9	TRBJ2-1	CASSLLGAAAGYNEQFF	TGTGCCAGCAGCTTACTTGGGGCCGCAGCGGGCTACAATGAGCAGTTCTTC
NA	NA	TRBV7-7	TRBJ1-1	CASSPDSHTEAFF	TGTGCTAGCAGTCCTGACAGCCACACTGAAGCTTTCTTT
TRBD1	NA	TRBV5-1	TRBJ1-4	CASSTGQAYPGEKLFF	TGCGCCAGCAGCACCGGACAGGCCTACCCGGGTGAAAAACTGTTTTTT
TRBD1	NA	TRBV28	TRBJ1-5	CASSTPGQGNQPQHF	TGTGCCAGCAGTACGCCGGGACAGGGCAATCAGCCCCAGCATTTT
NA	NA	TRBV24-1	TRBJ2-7	CATSGTSGTVSYEQYF	TGTGCCACCAGTGGTACATCGGGGACTGTCTCCTACGAGCAGTACTTC
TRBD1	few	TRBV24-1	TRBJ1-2	CASSGGPYGYTF	TGTGCCTCCTCAGGGGGCCCCTATGGCTACACCTTC
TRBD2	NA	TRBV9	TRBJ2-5	CASSVGLGQETQYF	TGTGCCAGCAGCGTCGGACTAGGCCAAGAGACCCAGTACTTC
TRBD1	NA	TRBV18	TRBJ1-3	CASSPGQGGGNTIYF	TGTGCCAGCTCACCCGGACAGGGTGGAGGAAACACCATATATTTT